The T cell receptor beta chain described here comes from a study of T-cell reconstitution after alpha-beta-depleted transplantation in children. Trimming took off 3 bases at V and 0 bases at J, with 6 bases between the two ends. This CDR3 contains 14 residues. CDR1 is ENHRY and CDR2 is SYGVKD in the germline V gene. Unique molecular identifiers were incorporated into the prepared TCRbeta library. TCRdb used MiXCR to reprocess the PCR reads, holding one entry per CDR3 protein. This table has 70,000 to 95,000 distinct CDR3 sequences, 15% to 20% appearing once. The J gene is TRBJ2-1, the V gene TRBV10-3; D unclear. This material consisted of PBMCs, mostly from graft donor cells, taken 360 days after TCRalphabeta/CD19-depleted stem cell transplant. This TCR came from a male patient aged 2 to 9 who had a stem cell transplant for acute lymphoblastic leukemia, so the T cells may come from the graft donor. The CDR3 loop is CAISDLVSYNEQFF. The CDR3 nucleotides read TGTGCCATCAGTGATCTCGTCTCCTACAATGAGCAGTTCTTC.